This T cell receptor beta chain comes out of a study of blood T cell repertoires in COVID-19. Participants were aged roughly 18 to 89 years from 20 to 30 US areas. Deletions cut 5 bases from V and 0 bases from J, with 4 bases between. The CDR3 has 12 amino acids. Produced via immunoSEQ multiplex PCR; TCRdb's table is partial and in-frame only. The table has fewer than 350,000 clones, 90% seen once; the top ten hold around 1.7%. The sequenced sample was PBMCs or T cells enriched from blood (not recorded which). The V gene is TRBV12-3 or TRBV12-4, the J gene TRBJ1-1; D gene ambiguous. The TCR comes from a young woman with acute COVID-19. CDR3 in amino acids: CASSIMNTEAFF. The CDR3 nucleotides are TGTGCCAGCAGTATAATGAACACTGAAGCTTTCTTT.